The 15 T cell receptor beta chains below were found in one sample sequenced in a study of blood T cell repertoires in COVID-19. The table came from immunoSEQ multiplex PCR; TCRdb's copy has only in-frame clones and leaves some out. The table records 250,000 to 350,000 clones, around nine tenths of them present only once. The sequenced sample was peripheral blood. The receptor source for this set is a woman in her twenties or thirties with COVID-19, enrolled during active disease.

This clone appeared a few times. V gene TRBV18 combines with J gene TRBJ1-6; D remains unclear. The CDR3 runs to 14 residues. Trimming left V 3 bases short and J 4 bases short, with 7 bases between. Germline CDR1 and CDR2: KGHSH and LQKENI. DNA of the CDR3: TGTGCCAGCTCACCCGGGGAGTATAATTCACCCCTCCACTTT. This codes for CASSPGEYNSPLHF.

For the CDR3, the DNA is TGCAGCGCTACAGGGGGGACTGAAGCTTTCTTT. Protein sequence: CSATGGTEAFF. The chain has TRBV29-1 and TRBJ1-1, with TRBD1 matching over 8 bases. The CDR3 runs to 11 residues. Germline-derived CDR1 and CDR2 are SQVTM and ANQGSEA. V lost 7 bases and J lost 5; bases outside the gene matches: 3. The full variable domain, in which reference TRBV29-1 and TRBJ1-1 provide the parts outside the CDR3, is SAVISQKPSRDICQRGTSLTIQCQVDSQVTMMFWYRQQPGQSLTLIATANQGSEATYESGFVIDKFPISRPNLTFSTLTVSNMSPEDSSIYLCSATGGTEAFFGQGTRLTVV.

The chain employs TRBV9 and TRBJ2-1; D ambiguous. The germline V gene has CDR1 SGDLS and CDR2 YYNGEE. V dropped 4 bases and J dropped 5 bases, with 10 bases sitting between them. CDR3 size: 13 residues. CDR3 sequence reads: CASSFGPDNEQFF. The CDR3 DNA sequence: TGTGCCAGCAGCTTTGGCCCAGACAATGAGCAGTTCTTC.

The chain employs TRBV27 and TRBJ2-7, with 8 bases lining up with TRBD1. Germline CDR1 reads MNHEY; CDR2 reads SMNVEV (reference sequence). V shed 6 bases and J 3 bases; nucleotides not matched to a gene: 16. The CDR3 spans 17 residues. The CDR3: CASRYRTGHYPGYEQYF. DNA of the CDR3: TGTGCCAGCAGATACCGGACAGGGCACTACCCCGGCTACGAGCAGTACTTC.

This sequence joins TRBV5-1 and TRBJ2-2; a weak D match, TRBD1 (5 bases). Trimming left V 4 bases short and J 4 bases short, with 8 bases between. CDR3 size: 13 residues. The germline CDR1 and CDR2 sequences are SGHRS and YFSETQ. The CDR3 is CASSTTVTGELFF. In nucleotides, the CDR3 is TGCGCCAGCAGCACGACAGTCACCGGGGAGCTGTTTTTT.

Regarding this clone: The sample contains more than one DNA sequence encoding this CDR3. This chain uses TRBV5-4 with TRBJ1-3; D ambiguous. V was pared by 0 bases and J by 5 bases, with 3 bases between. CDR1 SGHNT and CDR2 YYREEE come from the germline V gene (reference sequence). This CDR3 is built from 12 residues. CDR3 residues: CASSLDRNTIYF. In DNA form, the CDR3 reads TGTGCCAGCAGCTTGGACAGAAACACCATATATTTT.

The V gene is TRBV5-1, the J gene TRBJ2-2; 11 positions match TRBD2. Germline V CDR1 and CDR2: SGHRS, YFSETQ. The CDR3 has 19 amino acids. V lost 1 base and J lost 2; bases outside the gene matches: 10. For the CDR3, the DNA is TGCGCCAGCAGCTTGAACGTGCTAGCGGGAGGAACAAACACCGGGGAGCTGTTTTTT. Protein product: CASSLNVLAGGTNTGELFF.

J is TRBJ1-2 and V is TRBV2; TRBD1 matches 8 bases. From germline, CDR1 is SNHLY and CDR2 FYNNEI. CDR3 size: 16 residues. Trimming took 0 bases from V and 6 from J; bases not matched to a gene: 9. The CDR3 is CASSEALPGGADGYTF. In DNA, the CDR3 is TGTGCCAGCAGTGAAGCGCTTCCAGGGGGCGCGGATGGCTACACCTTC. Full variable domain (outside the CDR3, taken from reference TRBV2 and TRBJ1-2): EPEVTQTPSHQVTQMGQEVILRCVPISNHLYFYWYRQILGQKVEFLVSFYNNEISEKSEIFDDQFSVERPDGSNFTLKIRSTKLEDSAMYFCASSEALPGGADGYTFGSGTRLTVV.

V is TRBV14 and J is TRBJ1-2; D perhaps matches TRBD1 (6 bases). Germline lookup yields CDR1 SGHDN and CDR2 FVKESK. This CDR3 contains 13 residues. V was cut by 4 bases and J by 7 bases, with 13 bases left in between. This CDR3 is CASSRPGVRGYTF. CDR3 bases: TGTGCCAGCAGCCGACCAGGGGTTCGTGGCTACACCTTC.

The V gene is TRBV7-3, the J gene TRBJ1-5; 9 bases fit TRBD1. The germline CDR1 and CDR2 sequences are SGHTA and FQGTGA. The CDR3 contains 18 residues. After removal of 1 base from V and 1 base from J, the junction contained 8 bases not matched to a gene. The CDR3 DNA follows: TGTGCCAGCAGCTTAAAAAGGGACAGGGAAGTAAGCAATCAGCCCCAGCATTTT. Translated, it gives CASSLKRDREVSNQPQHF.

CDR3 sequence: CASSRRGPYNEQFF. DNA for the CDR3: TGTGCCAGCAGTCGAAGGGGGCCCTACAATGAGCAGTTCTTC. This rearrangement joins TRBV6-2 or TRBV6-3 to TRBJ2-1; 7 bases line up with TRBD1. The V gene end was trimmed by 5 bases and the J gene end by 2 bases; junction bases not matched to a gene: 3. The germline V gene encodes CDR1 MNHEY and CDR2 SVGEGT. This CDR3 comprises 14 residues.

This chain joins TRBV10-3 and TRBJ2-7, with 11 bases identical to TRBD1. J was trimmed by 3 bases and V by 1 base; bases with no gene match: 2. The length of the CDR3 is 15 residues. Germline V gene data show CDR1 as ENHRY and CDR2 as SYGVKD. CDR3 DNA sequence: TGTGCCATCAGTGAGTTCGGGACAGGGGGCTACGAGCAGTACTTC. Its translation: CAISEFGTGGYEQYF.

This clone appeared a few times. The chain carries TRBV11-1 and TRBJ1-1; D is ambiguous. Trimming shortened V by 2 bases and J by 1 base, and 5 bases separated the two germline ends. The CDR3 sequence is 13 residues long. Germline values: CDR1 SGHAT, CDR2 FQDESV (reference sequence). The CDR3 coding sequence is TGTGCCAGCAGCTTACGACAGAACACTGAAGCTTTCTTT. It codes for CASSLRQNTEAFF.

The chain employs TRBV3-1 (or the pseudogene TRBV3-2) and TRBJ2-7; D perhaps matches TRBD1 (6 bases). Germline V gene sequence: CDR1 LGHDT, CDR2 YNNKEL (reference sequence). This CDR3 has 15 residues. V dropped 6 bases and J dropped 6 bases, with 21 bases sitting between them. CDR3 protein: CASSPRIGQGREQYF. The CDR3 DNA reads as TGTGCCAGCAGTCCAAGAATTGGGCAGGGGCGCGAGCAGTACTTC.

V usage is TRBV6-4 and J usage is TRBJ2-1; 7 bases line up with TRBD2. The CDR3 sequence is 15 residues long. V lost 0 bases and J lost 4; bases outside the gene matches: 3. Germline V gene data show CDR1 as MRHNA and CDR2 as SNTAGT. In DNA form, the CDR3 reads TGTGCCAGCAGTGACTCGGGGGGAGGGTACAATGAGCAGTTCTTC. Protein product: CASSDSGGGYNEQFF.